A single sample gave rise to the 29 T cell receptor beta chains below, sequenced in a study of OX40 agonist ivuxolimab in advanced cancers. The method was immunoSEQ multiplex PCR; TCRdb's version includes in-frame clones alone and lacks a portion of them. The sample includes about 40,000 clones, about 87% of them seen just once. The material sequenced was CD4+ or CD8+ T cells sorted from blood, taken in a trial of the OX40 agonist ivuxolimab. All receptors come from an adult with an advanced solid tumor such as melanoma, head and neck, liver or kidney cancer.

This sequence joins TRBV28 and TRBJ2-7, with a possible D match to TRBD1 (6 bases). Germline V gene data show CDR1 as MDHEN and CDR2 as SYDVKM. The V end lost 4 bases, the J end lost 0 bases, and 13 bases lay between the germline ends. This CDR3 has 15 residues. The chain's CDR3 is CASSSRTASSYEQYF. CDR3 coding DNA: TGTGCCAGCAGTTCAAGGACAGCGAGCTCCTACGAGCAGTACTTC.

The chain carries TRBV27 and TRBJ1-2, with D unresolved. Trimming stripped 6 bases from V and 8 bases from J, with 22 bases between. Germline values: CDR1 MNHEY, CDR2 SMNVEV (reference sequence). The length of the CDR3 is 15 residues. CDR3 sequence reads: CASRTDGGRGSGYTF. CDR3 in DNA: TGTGCCAGCAGGACCGACGGAGGCCGAGGGAGCGGCTACACCTTC.

The V call is TRBV9, the J call TRBJ1-2, with unresolved D. Germline V gives CDR1 SGDLS, CDR2 YYNGEE. CDR3 length: 12 amino acids. V was cut by 0 bases and J by 6 bases, with 6 bases left in between. The CDR3 spells CASSVATNGYTF. The CDR3 coding sequence is TGTGCCAGCAGCGTAGCTACTAATGGCTACACCTTC.

Concerning this clone itself: Other nucleotide sequences in the sample specify the same CDR3. The gene calls are TRBV27 and TRBJ1-2; possible D gene TRBD1, 5 bases. The CDR3 spans 13 residues. The germline gives CDR1 MNHEY, CDR2 SMNVEV (reference sequence). With 3 bases removed from V and 1 base from J, the gap between germline ends came to 6 bases. The CDR3 region is CASSFQGNYGYTF. Here the CDR3 DNA reads TGTGCCAGCAGTTTTCAGGGTAACTATGGCTACACCTTC.

This rearrangement joins TRBV6-5 to TRBJ2-7; D may match TRBD1 or TRBD2 (5 bases each). CDR1 is MNHEY, CDR2 SVGAGI, per germline. Trimming stripped 8 bases from V and 5 bases from J, with 13 bases between. The CDR3 is made up of 12 amino acids. CDR3 loop: CASFRGPHEQYF. The CDR3 DNA reads TGTGCCAGCTTTCGGGGACCCCACGAGCAGTACTTC.

This chain connects TRBV9 to TRBJ2-3, with unresolved D. The V end lost 3 bases, the J end lost 2 bases, and 10 bases lay between the germline ends. CDR1 and CDR2 from the germline V gene are SGDLS and YYNGEE. There are 14 residues in the CDR3. The CDR3 DNA reads as TGTGCCAGCAGCGGGCCCCCGTCCACAGATACGCAGTATTTT. Its translation: CASSGPPSTDTQYF.

The V call is TRBV18, the J call TRBJ2-1, with a tentative D call TRBD1 (5 bases). CDR1 KGHSH and CDR2 LQKENI come from the germline V gene. This CDR3 is built from 17 residues. The V end lost 3 bases, the J end lost 9 bases, and 24 bases lay between the germline ends. CDR3 DNA: TGTGCCAGCTCACCCACCCCTCCCGGCACCCAGGGCAGTGAGCAGTTCTTC. Translated: CASSPTPPGTQGSEQFF.

The V gene is TRBV27, the J gene TRBJ2-1; the D is unclear. CDR1 and CDR2 (germline): MNHEY, SMNVEV (reference sequence). The CDR3 contains 16 residues. V lost 5 bases and J lost 1, with 15 bases in between. The CDR3 loop is CASSRITVLSYNEQFF. The DNA of the CDR3 is TGTGCCAGCAGTCGGATCACAGTATTATCCTACAATGAGCAGTTCTTC.

The rearrangement links TRBV27 to TRBJ2-5; possible D gene TRBD2, 6 bases. Deletions cut 6 bases from V and 2 bases from J, with 13 bases between. This CDR3 is 14 amino acids long. The germline CDR1 and CDR2 sequences are MNHEY and SMNVEV (reference sequence). CDR3 sequence: CASSRLREQETQYF. The CDR3 DNA follows: TGTGCCAGCAGCCGCCTCCGGGAGCAAGAGACCCAGTACTTC.

The J gene is TRBJ2-2, the V gene TRBV6-5; no reliable D call. The CDR3 covers 13 residues. Per the germline V gene, CDR1 is MNHEY and CDR2 is SVGAGI. The V end lost 0 bases, the J end lost 6 bases, and 5 bases lay between the germline ends. This chain's CDR3 is CASSYSSPGELFF. In DNA form, the CDR3 reads TGTGCCAGCAGTTACTCTTCGCCCGGGGAGCTGTTTTTT.

This clone turned up a few times. In nucleotides, the CDR3 is TGTGCCAGCAGCCAAGAAACAGGGGGCCCAGATACGCAGTATTTT. Translation gives CASSQETGGPDTQYF. The gene calls are TRBV4-2 and TRBJ2-3; 9 nucleotides agree with TRBD1. In germline, CDR1 is LGHNA, CDR2 YNFKEQ. J gave up 4 bases and V 0 bases, and 2 bases lay outside the gene matches. CDR3 length: 15 amino acids.

This rearrangement joins TRBV6-5 to TRBJ2-7; no reliable D call. Germline V gene sequence: CDR1 MNHEY, CDR2 SVGAGI. This CDR3 has 12 amino acids. Trimming cost V 8 bases and J 0 bases, with 8 bases left between them. CDR3 in amino acids: CASAPSSYEQYF. Written as DNA, the CDR3 is TGTGCCAGCGCGCCCAGCTCCTACGAGCAGTACTTC.

The rearrangement uses TRBV29-1 and TRBJ2-3; weak D call: TRBD2 (6 bases). This CDR3 region has 17 residues. Germline V gene lookup returns CDR1 SQVTM and CDR2 ANQGSEA. V was trimmed by 1 base and J by 6 bases, leaving 23 bases between them. The CDR3 is CSVEAPGTPHTWDTQYF. In nucleotides, the CDR3 is TGCAGCGTTGAAGCTCCAGGGACTCCCCATACTTGGGATACGCAGTATTTT.

The V and J genes are TRBV4-1 and TRBJ2-1; D gene unclear. CDR1 and CDR2 (germline): MGHRA, YSYEKL. This CDR3 contains 15 residues. The germline V and J ends were trimmed by 1 base and 5 bases, with 12 bases remaining between them. CDR3 sequence (DNA): TGCGCCAGCAGCCAAGTCGAGCTAAAAAACAATGAGCAGTTCTTC. It is translated as CASSQVELKNNEQFF.

The CDR3 nucleotides are TGTGCCATCAGTGAGGCACAGGGGCGTCAGCCCCAGCATTTT. This gives the protein CAISEAQGRQPQHF. The chain uses TRBV10-3 and TRBJ1-5; 7 bases are shared with TRBD1. The germline CDR1 and CDR2 sequences are ENHRY and SYGVKD. CDR3 size: 14 residues. V dropped 2 bases and J dropped 6; count of bases not matched to a gene: 4.

The chain has TRBV7-9 and TRBJ2-2; the D is unclear. Germline V gene lookup returns CDR1 SEHNR and CDR2 FQNEAQ (reference sequence). The CDR3 totals 12 residues. V was trimmed by 5 bases and J by 3 bases, leaving 4 bases between them. CDR3 region: CASSPYTGELFF. The CDR3 DNA follows: TGTGCCAGCAGCCCCTACACCGGGGAGCTGTTTTTT.

A note on this clone: At one end the junction does not follow the germline gene, possibly because of a read error. The rearrangement joins TRBV6-5 to TRBJ2-2; the D gene is possibly TRBD1 (6 bases). The CDR3 sequence is 14 residues long. Germline V gene data show CDR1 as MNHEY and CDR2 as SVGAGI. DNA of the CDR3: TGTGCCAGCTGGGACACAGGGACCCACCGGGGAGCTGTTTTT. Its translation is CASWDTGTHRGAVF.

The rearrangement joins TRBV29-1 to TRBJ2-5, with 7 nucleotides matching TRBD2. In germline, CDR1 is SQVTM, CDR2 ANQGSEA. The CDR3 has 15 residues. V trimming: 8 bases; J trimming: 4 bases; junction bases outside the gene matches: 16. Here the CDR3 DNA reads TGCAGCCCAAACCCCCGGACTAGTTTTCGAGAGACCCAGTACTTC. Its translation: CSPNPRTSFRETQYF.

The genes are TRBV7-8 and TRBJ2-7, with TRBD2 identical over 13 bases. V lost 5 bases and J lost 5; bases outside the gene matches: 3. Germline V CDR1 and CDR2: SGHVS, FQNEAQ. There are 14 residues in the CDR3. As DNA, the CDR3 is TGTGCCAGCAGCCCACTAGCGGGAGGGAACGAGCAGTACTTC. It specifies CASSPLAGGNEQYF.

This rearrangement joins TRBV2 to TRBJ1-5; 8 bases are a match to TRBD1. The trim removed 7 bases at V and 5 bases at J, leaving 16 bases unmatched. Germline V CDR1 and CDR2: SNHLY, FYNNEI. The CDR3 length is 17 residues. The chain's CDR3 is CASTDPGTGGEDQPQHF. CDR3 nucleotide sequence: TGTGCCAGCACCGATCCCGGGACAGGTGGGGAGGATCAGCCCCAGCATTTT.

The V call is TRBV30, the J call TRBJ1-5; 11 bases line up with TRBD1. The CDR3 is 14 residues long. The germline CDR1 and CDR2 sequences are GTSNPN and SVGIG (reference sequence). V was pared by 7 bases and J by 7 bases, with 9 bases of the junction left unmatched. CDR3 coding DNA: TGTGCCTCAGGACAGGGGGCTCTTGGACAGCCCCAGCATTTT. This encodes CASGQGALGQPQHF.

This chain links TRBV5-1 with TRBJ2-1, with 7 bases matching TRBD2. The V and J ends lost 2 bases and 8 bases, in that order; junction bases with no gene match: 16. This CDR3 has 17 residues. Germline V gives CDR1 SGHRS, CDR2 YFSETQ. CDR3 loop: CASSFTPAGKISDEQFF. The DNA of the CDR3 is TGCGCCAGCAGCTTTACTCCAGCGGGAAAGATAAGCGATGAGCAGTTCTTC.

The V call is TRBV5-1, the J call TRBJ2-7; possible D gene TRBD2, 6 bases. The germline V gene encodes CDR1 SGHRS and CDR2 YFSETQ. The V end was cut by 4 bases, the J end by 2 bases, with 16 bases between. The CDR3 runs to 15 residues. Here the CDR3 DNA reads TGCGCCAGCAGCGAGGGGCCGGGGGTAACCTACGAGCAGTACTTC. It is translated as CASSEGPGVTYEQYF.

V gene TRBV14 combines with J gene TRBJ1-1, with D maybe TRBD1 (5 bases). V lost 1 base and J 4 bases, leaving 7 bases between the germline ends. The V gene's germline CDR1 is SGHDN and CDR2 FVKESK. There are 13 residues in the CDR3. The CDR3 spells CASSQVQGTEAFF. Here the CDR3 DNA reads TGTGCCAGCAGCCAAGTTCAGGGCACTGAAGCTTTCTTT.

This clone was counted a single time. The rearrangement joins TRBV28 to TRBJ2-1; 8 bases are a match to TRBD1. The CDR3 totals 16 residues. The germline CDR1 and CDR2 sequences are MDHEN and SYDVKM. The J segment lost 8 bases and the V segment lost 3 bases, leaving 12 bases of the junction unmatched. The CDR3 loop reads CASSFHPGQGLDEQFF. The CDR3 DNA reads as TGTGCCAGCAGTTTCCACCCTGGACAGGGACTCGATGAGCAGTTCTTC.

V is TRBV28 and J is TRBJ2-7; TRBD2 matches 9 bases. With 2 bases clipped from V and 5 bases from J, the junction kept 16 bases outside the gene matches. The CDR3 extends over 18 amino acids. Germline CDR1 MDHEN, CDR2 SYDVKM. The CDR3 here is CASSLPSQYSGSLNEQYF. In DNA form, the CDR3 reads TGTGCCAGCAGTTTACCCAGCCAGTATAGCGGGAGTCTGAACGAGCAGTACTTC.

The chain is built from TRBV2 and TRBJ2-7; perhaps TRBD2 as D (5 bases). V was shortened by 0 bases and J by 0 bases, with 15 bases between the two germline ends. Per germline, CDR1 SNHLY and CDR2 FYNNEI. CDR3 size: 17 residues. CDR3 loop: CASSEALPSGNSYEQYF. DNA for the CDR3: TGTGCCAGCAGTGAAGCGCTTCCGTCGGGGAACTCCTACGAGCAGTACTTC. Using reference TRBV2 and TRBJ2-7 for the parts outside the CDR3, the full variable domain is EPEVTQTPSHQVTQMGQEVILRCVPISNHLYFYWYRQILGQKVEFLVSFYNNEISEKSEIFDDQFSVERPDGSNFTLKIRSTKLEDSAMYFCASSEALPSGNSYEQYFGPGTRLTVT.

V is TRBV27 and J is TRBJ1-1; 8 bases are shared with TRBD1. There are 14 residues in the CDR3. Germline loops: CDR1 MNHEY, CDR2 SMNVEV (reference sequence). V shed 3 bases and J 5 bases; nucleotides not matched to a gene: 5. The CDR3 reads CASSLVQGATEAFF. The CDR3, as DNA: TGTGCCAGCAGTTTGGTTCAGGGGGCGACTGAAGCTTTCTTT.

The CDR3 DNA sequence: TGTGCCAGCAGCTTTCCACAGGGACTGAACACTGAAGCTTTCTTT. Residues: CASSFPQGLNTEAFF. The chain uses TRBV7-8 and TRBJ1-1, with D perhaps matching TRBD1 (6 bases). The CDR3 sequence is 15 residues long. The germline V and J ends were trimmed by 3 bases and 0 bases, with 11 bases remaining between them. Germline lookup yields CDR1 SGHVS and CDR2 FQNEAQ.